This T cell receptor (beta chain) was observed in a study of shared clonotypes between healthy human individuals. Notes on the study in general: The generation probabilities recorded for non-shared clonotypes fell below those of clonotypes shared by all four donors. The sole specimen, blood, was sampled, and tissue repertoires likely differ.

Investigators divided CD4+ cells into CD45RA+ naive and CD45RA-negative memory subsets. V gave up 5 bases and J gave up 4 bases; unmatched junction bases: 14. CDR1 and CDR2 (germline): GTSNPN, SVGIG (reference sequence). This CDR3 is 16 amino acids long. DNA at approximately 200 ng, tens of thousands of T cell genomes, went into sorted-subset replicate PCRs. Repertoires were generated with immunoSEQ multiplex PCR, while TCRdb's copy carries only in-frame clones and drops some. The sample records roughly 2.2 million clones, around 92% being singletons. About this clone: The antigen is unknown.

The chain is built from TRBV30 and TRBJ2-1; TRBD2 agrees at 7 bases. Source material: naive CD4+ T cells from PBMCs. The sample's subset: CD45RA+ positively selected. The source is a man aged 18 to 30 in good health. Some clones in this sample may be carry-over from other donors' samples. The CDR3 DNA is TGTGCCTGGCAAACGCTCACGGCTAGCGGTTACAATGAGCAGTTCTTC. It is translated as CAWQTLTASGYNEQFF.